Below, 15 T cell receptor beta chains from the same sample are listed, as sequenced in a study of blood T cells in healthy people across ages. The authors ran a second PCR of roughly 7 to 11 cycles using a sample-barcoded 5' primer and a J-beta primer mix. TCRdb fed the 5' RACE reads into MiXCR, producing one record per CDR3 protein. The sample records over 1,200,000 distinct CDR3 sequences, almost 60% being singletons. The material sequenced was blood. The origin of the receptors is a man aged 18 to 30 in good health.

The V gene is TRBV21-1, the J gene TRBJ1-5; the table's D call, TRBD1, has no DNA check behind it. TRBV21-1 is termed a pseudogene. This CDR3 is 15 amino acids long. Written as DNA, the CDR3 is TGTGCCAGCAGCATAGGGACAATCACCGATCAGCCCCAGCATTTT. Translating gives CASSIGTITDQPQHF.

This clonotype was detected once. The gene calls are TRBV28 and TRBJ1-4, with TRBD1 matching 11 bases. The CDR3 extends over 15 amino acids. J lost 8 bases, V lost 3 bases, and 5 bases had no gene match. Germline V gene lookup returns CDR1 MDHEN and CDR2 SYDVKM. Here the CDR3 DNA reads TGTGCCAGCAGTTTCTTGGACAGGGGGCAGGAAAAACTGTTTTTT. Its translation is CASSFLDRGQEKLFF. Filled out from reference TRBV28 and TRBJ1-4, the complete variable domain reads DVKVTQSSRYLVKRTGEKVFLECVQDMDHENMFWYRQDPGLGLRLIYFSYDVKMKEKGDIPEGYSVSREKKERFSLILESASTNQTSMYLCASSFLDRGQEKLFFGSGTQLSVL.

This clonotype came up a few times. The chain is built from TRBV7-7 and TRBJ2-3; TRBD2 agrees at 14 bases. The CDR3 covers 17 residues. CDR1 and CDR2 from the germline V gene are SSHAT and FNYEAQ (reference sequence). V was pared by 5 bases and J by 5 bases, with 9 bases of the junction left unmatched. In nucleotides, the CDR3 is TGTGCCAGCAGCCCTTTAGGACTAGCGGGAGGAGGAGATACGCAGTATTTT. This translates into CASSPLGLAGGGDTQYF.

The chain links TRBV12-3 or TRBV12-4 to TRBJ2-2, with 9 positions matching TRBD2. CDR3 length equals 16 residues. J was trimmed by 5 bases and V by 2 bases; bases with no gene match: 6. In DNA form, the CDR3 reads TGTGCCAGCAGTTTATTTATAGCGGGGGCGACCGGGGAGCTGTTTTTT. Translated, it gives CASSLFIAGATGELFF.

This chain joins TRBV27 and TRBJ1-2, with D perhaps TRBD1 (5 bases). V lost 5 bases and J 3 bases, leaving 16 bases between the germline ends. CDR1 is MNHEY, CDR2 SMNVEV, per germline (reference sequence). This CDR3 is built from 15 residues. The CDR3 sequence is CASSPNSGGYYGYTF. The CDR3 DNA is TGTGCCAGCAGTCCAAACTCGGGGGGATACTATGGCTACACCTTC.

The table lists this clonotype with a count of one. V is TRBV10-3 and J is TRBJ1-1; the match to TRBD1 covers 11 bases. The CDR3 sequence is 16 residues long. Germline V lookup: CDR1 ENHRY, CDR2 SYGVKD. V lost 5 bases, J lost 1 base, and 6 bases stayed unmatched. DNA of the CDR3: TGTGCCATCAGTACTGGACAGGGGGCTTCGAACACTGAAGCTTTCTTT. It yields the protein CAISTGQGASNTEAFF.

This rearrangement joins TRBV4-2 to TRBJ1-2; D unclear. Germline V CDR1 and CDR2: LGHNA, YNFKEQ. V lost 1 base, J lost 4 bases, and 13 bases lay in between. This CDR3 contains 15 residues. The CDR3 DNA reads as TGTGCCAGCAGCCAAGCCCAGCGGGGTATCTATGGCTACACCTTC. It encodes CASSQAQRGIYGYTF.

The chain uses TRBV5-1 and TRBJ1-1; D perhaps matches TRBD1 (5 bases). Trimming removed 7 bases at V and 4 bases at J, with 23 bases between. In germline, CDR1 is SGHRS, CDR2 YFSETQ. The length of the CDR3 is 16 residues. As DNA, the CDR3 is TGCGCCAGCTATGACCGGCAAACTAGCGGGGGCACTGAAGCTTTCTTT. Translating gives CASYDRQTSGGTEAFF.

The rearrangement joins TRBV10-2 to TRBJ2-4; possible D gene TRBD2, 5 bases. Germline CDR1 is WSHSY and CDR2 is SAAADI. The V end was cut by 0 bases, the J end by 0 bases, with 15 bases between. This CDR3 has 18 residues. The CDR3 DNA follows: TGCGCCAGCAGTGAGTCGTTCGGGGAGTCTCTAGCCAAAAACATTCAGTACTTC. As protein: CASSESFGESLAKNIQYF.

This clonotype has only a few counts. For the CDR3, the DNA is TGCAGCGTCGACGTAGCGGGAGGTGTCGAGCAGTACTTC. Translated, it gives CSVDVAGGVEQYF. The J gene is TRBJ2-7, the V gene TRBV29-1; TRBD2 agrees at 10 bases. The V and J ends lost 6 bases and 6 bases, in that order; junction bases with no gene match: 8. The CDR3 is made up of 13 amino acids. Per the germline V gene, CDR1 is SQVTM and CDR2 is ANQGSEA.

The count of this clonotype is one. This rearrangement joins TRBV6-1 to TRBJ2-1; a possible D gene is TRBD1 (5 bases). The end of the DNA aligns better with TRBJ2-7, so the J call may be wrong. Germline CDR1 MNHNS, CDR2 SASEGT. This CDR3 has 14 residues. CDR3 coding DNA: TGTGCCAGCGGCCCGGACATCTCCTACAATGAGCAGTACTTC. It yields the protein CASGPDISYNEQYF.

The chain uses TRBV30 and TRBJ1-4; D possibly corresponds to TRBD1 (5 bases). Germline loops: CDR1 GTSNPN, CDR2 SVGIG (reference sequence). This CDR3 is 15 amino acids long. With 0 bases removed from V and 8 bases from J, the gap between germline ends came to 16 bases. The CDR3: CAWSVGVQGREKLFF. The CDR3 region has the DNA TGTGCCTGGAGTGTAGGGGTTCAGGGACGAGAAAAACTGTTTTTT.

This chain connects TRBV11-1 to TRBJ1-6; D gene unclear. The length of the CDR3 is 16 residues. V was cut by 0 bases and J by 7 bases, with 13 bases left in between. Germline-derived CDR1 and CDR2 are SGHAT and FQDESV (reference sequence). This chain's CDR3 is CASSLARQEGNSPLHF. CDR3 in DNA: TGTGCCAGCAGCTTAGCGCGGCAGGAAGGCAATTCACCCCTCCACTTT.

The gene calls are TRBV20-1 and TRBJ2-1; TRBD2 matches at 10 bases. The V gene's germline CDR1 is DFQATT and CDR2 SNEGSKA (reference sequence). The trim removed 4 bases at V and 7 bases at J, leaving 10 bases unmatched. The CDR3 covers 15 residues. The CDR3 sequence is CSATPLAGSPNEQFF. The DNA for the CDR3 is TGCAGTGCTACTCCACTAGCGGGAAGTCCGAATGAGCAGTTCTTC.

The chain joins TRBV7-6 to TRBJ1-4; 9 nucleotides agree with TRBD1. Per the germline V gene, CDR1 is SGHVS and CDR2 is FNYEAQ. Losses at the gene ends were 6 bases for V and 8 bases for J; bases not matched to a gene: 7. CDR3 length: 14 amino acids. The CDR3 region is CASRSQGAKEKLFF. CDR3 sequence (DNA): TGTGCCAGCAGATCACAGGGGGCGAAGGAAAAACTGTTTTTT.